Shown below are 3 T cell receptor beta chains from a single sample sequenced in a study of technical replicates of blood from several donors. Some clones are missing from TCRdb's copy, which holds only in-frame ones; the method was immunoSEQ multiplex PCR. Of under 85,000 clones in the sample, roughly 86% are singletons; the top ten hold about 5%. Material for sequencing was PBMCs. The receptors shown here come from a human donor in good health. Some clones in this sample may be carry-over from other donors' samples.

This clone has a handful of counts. The CDR3 sequence: CASSLLGGLNTEAFF. The CDR3 nucleotides read TGTGCCAGCAGCTTACTAGGGGGCCTGAACACTGAAGCTTTCTTT. V and J are TRBV5-6 and TRBJ1-1; 7 bases are shared with TRBD1. CDR3 length: 15 residues. The V and J ends lost 2 bases and 0 bases, in that order; junction bases with no gene match: 4. Germline V gene data show CDR1 as SGHDT and CDR2 as YYEEEE.

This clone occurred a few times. The CDR3, as DNA: TGCAGTGCTCCAGGTAATGAGCAGTTCTTC. Translating gives CSAPGNEQFF. This chain connects TRBV20-1 to TRBJ2-1; D remains ambiguous. The CDR3 totals 10 residues. The V gene's germline CDR1 is DFQATT and CDR2 SNEGSKA (reference sequence). V was clipped by 5 bases and J by 7 bases, with 6 bases between them.

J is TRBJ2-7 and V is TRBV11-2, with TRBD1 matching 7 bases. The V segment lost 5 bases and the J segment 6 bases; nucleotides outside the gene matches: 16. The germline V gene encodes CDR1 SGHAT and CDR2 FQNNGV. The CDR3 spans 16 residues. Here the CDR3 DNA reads TGTGCCAGCAGCCCCGGCGGACAGGCCTTATCTCTCGAGCAGTACTTC. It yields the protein CASSPGGQALSLEQYF.